The present T cell receptor (beta chain) was sequenced within a study of CD8 T cells in Susac syndrome. Broader study findings: The study's TCR sequencing and HLA analysis covered a relatively small number of individuals, and the study acknowledged this.

CD8+ and CD4+ T cells taken from blood had their TCR beta sequenced. Controls matched for age and sex were healthy donors. With regard to this clonotype: Its antigen is as yet unknown.

The V end was cut by 6 bases, the J end by 0 bases, with 16 bases between. The CDR3 is 16 residues long. Germline V gene sequence: CDR1 SGHTA, CDR2 FQGTGA. cDNA came from approximately 0.5 to 1 ug RNA primed by random hexamers. Each CDR3 protein is one row after TCRdb ran MiXCR on the immunoSEQ multiplex PCR reads. The data contain 100,000 to 150,000 distinct CDR3 sequences, 94% of them seen just once; the ten biggest clones take up 0.095% to 0.1%. The chain couples TRBV7-3 to TRBJ2-3; D is possibly TRBD1 or TRBD2 (6 bases each). This clonotype was obtained from a human donor in good health. The material sequenced was CD4+ T cells from PBMCs. The CDR3 sequence is CASRKGGGFSTDTQYF. CDR3 sequence (DNA): TGTGCCAGCAGAAAGGGGGGAGGCTTTAGCACAGATACGCAGTATTTT. Variable domain in full (rest from reference TRBV7-3 and TRBJ2-3): GAGVSQTPSNKVTEKGKYVELRCDPISGHTALYWYRQSLGQGPEFLIYFQGTGAADDSGLPNDRFFAVRPEGSVSTLKIQRTERGDSAVYLCASRKGGGFSTDTQYFGPGTRLTVL.